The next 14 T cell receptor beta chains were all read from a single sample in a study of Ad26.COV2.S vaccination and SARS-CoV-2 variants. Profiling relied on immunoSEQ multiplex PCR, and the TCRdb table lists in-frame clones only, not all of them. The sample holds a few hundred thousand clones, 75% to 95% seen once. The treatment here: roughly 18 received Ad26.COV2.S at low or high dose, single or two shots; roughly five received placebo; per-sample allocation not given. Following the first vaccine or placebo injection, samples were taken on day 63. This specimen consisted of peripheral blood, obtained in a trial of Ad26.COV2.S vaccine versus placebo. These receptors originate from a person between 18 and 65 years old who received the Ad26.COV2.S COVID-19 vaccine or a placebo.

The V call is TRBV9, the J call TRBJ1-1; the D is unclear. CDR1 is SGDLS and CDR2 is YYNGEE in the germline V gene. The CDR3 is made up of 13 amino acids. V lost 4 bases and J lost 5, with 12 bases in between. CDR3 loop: CASSTGRETEAFF. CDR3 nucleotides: TGTGCCAGCAGCACTGGAAGGGAAACTGAAGCTTTCTTT.

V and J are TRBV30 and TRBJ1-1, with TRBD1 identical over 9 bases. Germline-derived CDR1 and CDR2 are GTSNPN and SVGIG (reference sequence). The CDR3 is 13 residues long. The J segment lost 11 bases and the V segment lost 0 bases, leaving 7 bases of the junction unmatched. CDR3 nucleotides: TGTGCCTGGAGTGTGTACCGACAGGGGGAGGCTTTCTTT. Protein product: CAWSVYRQGEAFF.

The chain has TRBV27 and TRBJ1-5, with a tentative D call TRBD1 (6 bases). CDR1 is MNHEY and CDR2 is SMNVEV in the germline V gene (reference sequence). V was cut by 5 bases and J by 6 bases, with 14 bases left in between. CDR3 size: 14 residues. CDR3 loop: CASSPGGAVQPQHF. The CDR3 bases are TGTGCCAGCAGTCCCGGGGGGGCCGTTCAGCCCCAGCATTTT.

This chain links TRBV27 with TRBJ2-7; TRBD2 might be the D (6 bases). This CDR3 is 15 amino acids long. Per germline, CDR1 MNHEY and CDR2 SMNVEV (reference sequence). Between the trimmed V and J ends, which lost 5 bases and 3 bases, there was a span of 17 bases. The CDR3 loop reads CASSPTLLDYYEQYF. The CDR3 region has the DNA TGTGCCAGCAGTCCGACATTATTGGACTACTACGAGCAGTACTTC.

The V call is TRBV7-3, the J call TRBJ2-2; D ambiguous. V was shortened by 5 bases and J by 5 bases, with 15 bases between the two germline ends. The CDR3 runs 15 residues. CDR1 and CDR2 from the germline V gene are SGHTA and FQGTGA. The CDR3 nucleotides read TGTGCCAGCAGCCTACGGGCCTTGGATACCGGGGAGCTGTTTTTT. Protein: CASSLRALDTGELFF.

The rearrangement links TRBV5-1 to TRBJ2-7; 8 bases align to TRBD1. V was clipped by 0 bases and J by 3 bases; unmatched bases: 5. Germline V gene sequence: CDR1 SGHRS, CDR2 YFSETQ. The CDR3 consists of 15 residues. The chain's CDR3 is CASSLGAGTGYEQYF. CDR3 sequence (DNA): TGCGCCAGCAGCTTGGGTGCAGGGACAGGCTACGAGCAGTACTTC.

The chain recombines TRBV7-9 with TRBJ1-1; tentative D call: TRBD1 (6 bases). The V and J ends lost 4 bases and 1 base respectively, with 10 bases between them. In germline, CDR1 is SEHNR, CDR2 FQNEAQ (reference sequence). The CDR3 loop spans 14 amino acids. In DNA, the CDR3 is TGTGCCAGCAGCTCAATAGGGGGGAACACTGAAGCTTTCTTT. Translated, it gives CASSSIGGNTEAFF.

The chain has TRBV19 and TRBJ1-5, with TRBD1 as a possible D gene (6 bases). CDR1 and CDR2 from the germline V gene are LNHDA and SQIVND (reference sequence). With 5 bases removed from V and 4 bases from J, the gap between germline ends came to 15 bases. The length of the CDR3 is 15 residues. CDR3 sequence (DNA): TGTGCCAGTAGTTCCCCCGTCAGGGGAAATCAGCCCCAGCATTTT. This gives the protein CASSSPVRGNQPQHF.

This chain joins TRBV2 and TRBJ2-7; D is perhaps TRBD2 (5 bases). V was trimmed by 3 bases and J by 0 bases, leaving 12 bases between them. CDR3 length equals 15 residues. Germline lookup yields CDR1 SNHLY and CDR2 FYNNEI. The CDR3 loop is CASSEERTLSYEQYF. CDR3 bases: TGTGCCAGCAGTGAGGAGCGGACTCTCTCCTACGAGCAGTACTTC.

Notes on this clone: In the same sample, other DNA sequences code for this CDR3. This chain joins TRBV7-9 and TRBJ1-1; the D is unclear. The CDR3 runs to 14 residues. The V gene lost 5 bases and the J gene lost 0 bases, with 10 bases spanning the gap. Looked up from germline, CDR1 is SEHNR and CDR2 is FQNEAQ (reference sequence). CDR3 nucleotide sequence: TGTGCCAGCAGCCCTACCCAGGTGAACACTGAAGCTTTCTTT. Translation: CASSPTQVNTEAFF.

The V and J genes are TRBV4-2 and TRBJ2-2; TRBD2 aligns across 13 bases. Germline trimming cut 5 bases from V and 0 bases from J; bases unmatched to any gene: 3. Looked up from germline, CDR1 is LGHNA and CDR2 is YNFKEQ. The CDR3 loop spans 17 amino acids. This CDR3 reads CASSKGLAGTNTGELFF. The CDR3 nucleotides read TGTGCCAGCAGCAAGGGACTAGCGGGAACGAACACCGGGGAGCTGTTTTTT.

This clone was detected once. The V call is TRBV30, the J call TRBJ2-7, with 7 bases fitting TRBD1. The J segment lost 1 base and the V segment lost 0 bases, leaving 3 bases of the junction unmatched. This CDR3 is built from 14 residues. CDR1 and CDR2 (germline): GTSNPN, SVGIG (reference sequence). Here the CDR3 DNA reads TGTGCCTGGAGTGTGGGGACAGCATCCTACGAGCAGTACTTC. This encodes CAWSVGTASYEQYF.

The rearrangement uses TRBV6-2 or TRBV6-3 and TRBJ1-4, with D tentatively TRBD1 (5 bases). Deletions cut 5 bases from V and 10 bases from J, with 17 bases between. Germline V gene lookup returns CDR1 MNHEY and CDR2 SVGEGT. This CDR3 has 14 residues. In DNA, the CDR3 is TGTGCCAGCAGTCGCCAGGGAGGTACGGGAAAACTGTTTTTT. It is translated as CASSRQGGTGKLFF.

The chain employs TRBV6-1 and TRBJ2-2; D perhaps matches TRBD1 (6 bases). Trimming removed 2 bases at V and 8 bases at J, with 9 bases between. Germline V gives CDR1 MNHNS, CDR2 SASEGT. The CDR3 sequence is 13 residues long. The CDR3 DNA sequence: TGTGCCAGCAGTGAATTGGGGGCGGGGGAGCTGTTTTTT. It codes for CASSELGAGELFF.